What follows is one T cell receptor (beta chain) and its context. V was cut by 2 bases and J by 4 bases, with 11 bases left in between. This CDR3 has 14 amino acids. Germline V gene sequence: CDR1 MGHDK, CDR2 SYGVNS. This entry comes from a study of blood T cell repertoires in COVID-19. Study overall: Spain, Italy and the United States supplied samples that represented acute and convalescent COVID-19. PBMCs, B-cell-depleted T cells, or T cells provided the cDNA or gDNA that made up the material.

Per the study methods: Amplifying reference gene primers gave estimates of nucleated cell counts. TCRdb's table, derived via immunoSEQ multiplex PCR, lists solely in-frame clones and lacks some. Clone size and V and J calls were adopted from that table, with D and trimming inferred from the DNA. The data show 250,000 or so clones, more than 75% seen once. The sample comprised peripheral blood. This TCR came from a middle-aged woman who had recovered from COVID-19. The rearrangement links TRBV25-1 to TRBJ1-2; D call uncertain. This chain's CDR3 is CASSEPGTGYGYTF. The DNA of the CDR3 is TGTGCCAGCAGTGAACCGGGTACTGGCTATGGCTACACCTTC.